These T cell receptor beta chains were read from a single sample in a study of preoperative IRX-2 immunotherapy in early breast cancer. This table comes from immunoSEQ multiplex PCR, and its TCRdb copy is limited to in-frame clones, with some not included. The table records approximately 98,000 clones, roughly 88% of them present only once. Here the sequenced sample was tumor tissue, taken after IRX-2 immunotherapy. These receptors all stem from a human donor with breast cancer. Both conserved end residues are part of each CDR3. Fields, in order: V gene, D gene, J gene, clone size, CDR3 DNA, CDR3 protein. A D gene is named only where the DNA matches it firmly. Clone size appears in some rows only: once, few, many, or a class for an expanded clone.

>TRBV18|-|TRBJ1-1|-
TGTGCCAGCTCACCCAGGGAGGATGTGAACACTGAAGCTTTCTTT
CASSPREDVNTEAFF
>TRBV19|-|TRBJ1-4|-
TGTGCCAGTAGTGCGGGGCGGCGGGAAAAACTGTTTTTT
CASSAGRREKLFF
>TRBV7-7|-|TRBJ2-1|-
TGTGCCAGCAGCCAGGCTAGCCCCCTCTCCTACAATGAGCAGTTCTTC
CASSQASPLSYNEQFF
>TRBV5-1|TRBD2|TRBJ2-7|-
TGCGCCAGCAGCTCTGGCAGAGGGACTAGCGGGAGAATTGACGAGCAGTACTTC
CASSSGRGTSGRIDEQYF
>TRBV19|TRBD1|TRBJ1-2|-
TGTGCCAGTAGTACCTCTGACAGGGGTCTCGGCTACACCTTC
CASSTSDRGLGYTF
>TRBV29-1|TRBD1|TRBJ2-7|-
TGCAGCGTTACCGGGACAGGGTCCTCCGAGCAGTACTTC
CSVTGTGSSEQYF
>TRBV15|-|TRBJ2-3|-
TGTGCCACCAGCGTGACTAGATCAGCGGTGGATACGCAGTATTTT
CATSVTRSAVDTQYF
>TRBV10-2|-|TRBJ1-5|-
TGCGCCAGCAGTGAGGGCCTTCGTCCCCAGCATTTT
CASSEGLRPQHF
>TRBV7-7|TRBD2|TRBJ2-3|-
TGTGCTAGCAGCCCCTATAGCGGGAGCTTGGATACGCAGTATTTT
CASSPYSGSLDTQYF
>TRBV19|-|TRBJ1-3|-
TGTGCCAGTAGTATAACCCACTCAGGGGACGCTGGAAACACCATATATTTT
CASSITHSGDAGNTIYF
>TRBV6-8|-|TRBJ2-3|-
TGTGCCAGCAGTGATCAGAGCACAGATACGCAGTATTTT
CASSDQSTDTQYF
>TRBV15|TRBD2|TRBJ2-1|few
TGTGCCACCAGCAGAGATGTGAGCGGGAGGGTGAATGAGCAGTTCTTC
CATSRDVSGRVNEQFF
>TRBV12-5|-|TRBJ2-5|-
TGTGCTAGTGGTTCACAGGGTACGGAGACCCAGTACTTC
CASGSQGTETQYF
>TRBV29-1|TRBD1|TRBJ2-3|-
TGCAGCGTAGGGGACAGGGACTCAGATACGCAGTATTTT
CSVGDRDSDTQYF
>TRBV28|-|TRBJ1-4|-
TGTGCCAGCAGTTTATTGTACAGGGACGAAAAACTGTTTTTT
CASSLLYRDEKLFF
>TRBV19|TRBD1|TRBJ1-2|-
TGTGCCAGTAGCCCAGGGGGAACTAACTATGGCTACACCTTC
CASSPGGTNYGYTF
>TRBV13|TRBD1|TRBJ1-4|-
TGTGCCAGCAGTTTCGCCGGGACAGATAATGAAAAACTGTTTTTT
CASSFAGTDNEKLFF
>TRBV11-3|-|TRBJ1-6|-
TGTGCCAGCAGCTTAGGACCGATGATTAATTCACCCCTCCACTTT
CASSLGPMINSPLHF
>TRBV19|-|TRBJ1-1|-
TGTGCCAGTAGTATAGCAGCCGGGGGCGACACTGAAGCTTTCTTT
CASSIAAGGDTEAFF
>TRBV6-8|TRBD1|TRBJ1-2|-
TGTGCCAGCAATGACAGGGAGGACTTAGGAGGCTACACCTTC
CASNDREDLGGYTF
>TRBV19|-|TRBJ1-4|-
TGTGCCAGCGAGGGGGTTCGAGGGCGAGGCGAAAAACTGTTTTTT
CASEGVRGRGEKLFF
>TRBV7-5|-|TRBJ1-2|-
TGTGCCAGCAGCTTGCCCGATGTAGTGTCAGCGGGTAATTATGGCTACACCTTC
CASSLPDVVSAGNYGYTF
>TRBV19|-|TRBJ1-2|once
TGTGCCAGTAGTAGAGGAGGGACGGCAAGTAACTATGGCTACACCTTC
CASSRGGTASNYGYTF
>TRBV6-8|TRBD2|TRBJ2-3|-
TGTGCCAGCAACCTAGCGGTATCTAGCACAGATACGCAGTATTTT
CASNLAVSSTDTQYF